Detailed here is one TCR beta chain. What it binds is unknown. These data originate in a study of T-cell reconstitution after alpha-beta-depleted transplantation in children. Findings and limits, study-wide: At around two months after transplant, the alpha-beta T cells were reportedly derived from several hundred expanded clones that came from non-depleted graft cells. Most T-cell counts and diversity one year after the transplant came from T cells that were newly produced. Elevated TCRbeta diversity at day 60 was traced, in some patients, to surviving recipient T cells and thymic progenitors.

Trimming removed 0 bases from V and 8 bases from J, with 4 bases in between. The germline CDR1 and CDR2 sequences are SGHRS and YFSETQ. The CDR3 runs 11 residues. As it was prepared, the TCRbeta library received unique molecular identifiers. In TCRdb, the PCR reads were re-called with MiXCR into one record per CDR3 protein. Among around 800,000 distinct CDR3 sequences listed, around 17% were seen once. The sequence was collected from a male patient younger than 18 who had a stem cell transplant for acute lymphoblastic leukemia, so the T cells may come from the graft donor. This chain joins TRBV5-1 and TRBJ2-3; no firm D call. The specimen comprised PBMCs, mostly from graft donor cells, sampled 360 days after TCRalphabeta/CD19-depleted stem cell transplant. The CDR3 DNA reads TGCGCCAGCAGCTTGGAATTTACGCAGTATTTT. Its translation: CASSLEFTQYF.